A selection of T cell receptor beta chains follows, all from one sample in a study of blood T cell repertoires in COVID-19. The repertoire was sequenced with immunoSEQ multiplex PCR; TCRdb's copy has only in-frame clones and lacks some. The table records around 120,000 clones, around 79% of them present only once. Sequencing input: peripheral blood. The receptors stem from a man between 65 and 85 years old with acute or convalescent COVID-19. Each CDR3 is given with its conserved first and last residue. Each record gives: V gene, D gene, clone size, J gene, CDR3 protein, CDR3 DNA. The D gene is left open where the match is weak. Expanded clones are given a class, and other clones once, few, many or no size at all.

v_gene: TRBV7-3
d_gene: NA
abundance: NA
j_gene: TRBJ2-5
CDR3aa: CASSPTGLQETQYF
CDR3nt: TGTGCCAGCAGCCCCACAGGCCTCCAAGAGACCCAGTACTTC

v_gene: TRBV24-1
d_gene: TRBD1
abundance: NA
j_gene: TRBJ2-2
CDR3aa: CATSDLPGQGERGELFF
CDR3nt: TGTGCCACCAGTGATCTCCCGGGACAGGGGGAACGCGGGGAGCTGTTTTTT

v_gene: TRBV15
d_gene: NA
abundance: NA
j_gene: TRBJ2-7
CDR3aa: CATRRGHTIDSYEQYF
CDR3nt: TGTGCCACCAGACGCGGACACACAATTGACTCCTACGAGCAGTACTTC

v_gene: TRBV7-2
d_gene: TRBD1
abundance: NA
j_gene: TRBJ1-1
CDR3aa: CASSPRQGSNTEAFF
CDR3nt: TGTGCCAGCAGCCCGAGACAGGGGTCGAACACTGAAGCTTTCTTT

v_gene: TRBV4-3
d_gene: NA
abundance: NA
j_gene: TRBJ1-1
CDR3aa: CASSQGGGPRGAEAFF
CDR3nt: TGCGCCAGCAGCCAAGGGGGGGGGCCAAGAGGAGCTGAAGCTTTCTTT

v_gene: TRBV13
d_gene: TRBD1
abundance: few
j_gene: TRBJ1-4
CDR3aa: CASSSRTGGNEKLFF
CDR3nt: TGTGCCAGCAGCTCCCGCACAGGGGGTAATGAAAAACTGTTTTTT

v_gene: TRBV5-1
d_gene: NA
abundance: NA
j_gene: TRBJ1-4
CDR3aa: CASSSQANRAGEKLFF
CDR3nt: TGCGCCAGCAGCTCTCAAGCCAACAGGGCAGGGGAAAAACTGTTTTTT

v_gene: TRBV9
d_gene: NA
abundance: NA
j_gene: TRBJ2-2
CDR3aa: CASSPSPPVTGELFF
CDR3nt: TGTGCCAGCAGCCCCAGTCCCCCAGTCACCGGGGAGCTGTTTTTT

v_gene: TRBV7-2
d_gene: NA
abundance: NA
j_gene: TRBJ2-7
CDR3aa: CASSLTVGGYEQYF
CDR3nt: TGTGCCAGCAGCTTAACCGTCGGTGGCTACGAGCAGTACTTC

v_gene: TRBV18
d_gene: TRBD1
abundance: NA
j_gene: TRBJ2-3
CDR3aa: CASSPARGGQGFTDTQYF
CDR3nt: TGTGCCAGCTCACCAGCAAGAGGGGGACAGGGGTTCACAGATACGCAGTATTTT

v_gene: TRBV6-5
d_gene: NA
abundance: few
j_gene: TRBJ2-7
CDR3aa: CASRGHTYEQYF
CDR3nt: TGTGCCAGTAGGGGACATACCTACGAGCAGTACTTC

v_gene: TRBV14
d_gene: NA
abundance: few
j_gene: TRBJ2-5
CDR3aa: CASEETQYF
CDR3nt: TGTGCCAGCGAGGAGACCCAGTACTTC

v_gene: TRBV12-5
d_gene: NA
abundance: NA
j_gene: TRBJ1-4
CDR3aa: CASGTGTTSEKLFF
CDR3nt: TGTGCTAGTGGGACAGGCACCACCAGTGAAAAACTGTTTTTT

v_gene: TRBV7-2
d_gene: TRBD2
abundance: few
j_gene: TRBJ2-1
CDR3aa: CASSYKLAGVQISPIEQFF
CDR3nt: TGTGCCAGCAGCTACAAGCTAGCGGGGGTCCAGATCTCGCCGATTGAGCAGTTCTTC

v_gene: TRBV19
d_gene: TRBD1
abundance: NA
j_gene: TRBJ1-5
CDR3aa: CASSMTGTQPQHF
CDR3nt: TGTGCCAGTAGTATGACAGGGACTCAGCCCCAGCATTTT

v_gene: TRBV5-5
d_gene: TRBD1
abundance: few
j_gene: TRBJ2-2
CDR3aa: CASSRAGTVPTGELFF
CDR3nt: TGTGCCAGCAGCCGCGCCGGGACAGTTCCCACCGGGGAGCTGTTTTTT

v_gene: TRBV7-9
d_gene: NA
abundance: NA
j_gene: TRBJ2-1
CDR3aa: CASSLRGTGVRNEQFF
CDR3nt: TGTGCCAGCAGCTTAAGGGGTACGGGGGTCCGCAATGAGCAGTTCTTC

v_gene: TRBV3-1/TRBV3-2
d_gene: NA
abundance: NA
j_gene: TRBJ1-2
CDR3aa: CASSQDGTRGYTF
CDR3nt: TGTGCCAGCAGCCAAGACGGGACACGAGGGTACACCTTC

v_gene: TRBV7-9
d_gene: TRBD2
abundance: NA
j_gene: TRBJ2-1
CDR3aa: CASSRLAGGYNEQFF
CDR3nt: TGTGCCAGCAGCCGACTAGCGGGGGGCTACAATGAGCAGTTCTTC